The 6 T cell receptor beta chains below were found in one sample sequenced in a study of CD8 T cells in ankylosing spondylitis. TCRdb reprocessed the 5' RACE reads with MiXCR, giving one entry per CDR3 protein. The sample lists a few hundred thousand distinct CDR3 sequences, around 22% seen once, with roughly a sixth in the top ten. For these TCRs, the target antigens are not known. Study-level findings and limits: The study identified a TCR beta motif of 7 or 8 highly homologous variants that appeared characteristic of ankylosing spondylitis blood.

Sequenced sample: blood, either unsorted or a sorted T cell fraction (not recorded which). Every receptor here comes from a male donor with ankylosing spondylitis.

This clonotype was seen a few times. This chain links TRBV7-2 with TRBJ2-2; TRBD1 matches at 9 bases. The germline V gene encodes CDR1 SGHTA and CDR2 FQGNSA. This CDR3 contains 15 residues. With 5 bases clipped from V and 6 bases from J, the junction kept 7 bases outside the gene matches. CDR3 sequence reads: CASSPRTGDSGELFF. The CDR3 DNA sequence: TGTGCCAGCAGCCCTCGGACAGGGGACTCCGGGGAGCTGTTTTTT.

This clonotype was seen only a few times. The V and J genes are TRBV25-1 and TRBJ2-2, with a possible D match to TRBD1 (5 bases). This CDR3 is built from 16 residues. Germline-derived CDR1 and CDR2 are MGHDK and SYGVNS. The germline V and J ends were trimmed by 7 bases and 8 bases, with 23 bases remaining between them. CDR3 sequence (DNA): TGTGCCAGCACGCCCGCAGGGTTGGCGGTTGGGGGGGAGCTGTTTTTT. It is translated as CASTPAGLAVGGELFF.

This clonotype was counted a few times. The chain is built from TRBV28 and TRBJ2-2; TRBD2 is a possible D gene (6 bases). CDR1 and CDR2 from the germline V gene are MDHEN and SYDVKM. This CDR3 contains 14 residues. Trimming stripped 8 bases from V and 6 bases from J, with 16 bases between. CDR3 in amino acids: CASGGNPGAGELFF. The DNA of the CDR3 is TGTGCCAGCGGCGGGAACCCGGGGGCCGGGGAGCTGTTTTTT.

The chain uses TRBV29-1 and TRBJ2-1; D is unclear. Germline assignment: CDR1 SQVTM and CDR2 ANQGSEA. The germline V and J ends were trimmed by 7 bases and 5 bases, with 9 bases remaining between them. The CDR3 is 11 residues long. The CDR3 coding sequence is TGCAGCGGATCGACCCACAATGAGCAGTTCTTC. This codes for CSGSTHNEQFF.

The chain employs TRBV6-1 and TRBJ2-3, with 9 bases matching TRBD1. After removal of 6 bases from V and 6 bases from J, the junction contained 7 bases not matched to a gene. The CDR3 runs to 14 residues. Looked up from germline, CDR1 is MNHNS and CDR2 is SASEGT. CDR3 amino acids: CASRDRGPWDTQYF. The CDR3 DNA reads TGTGCCAGCAGGGACAGGGGACCTTGGGATACGCAGTATTTT.

The V call is TRBV5-1, the J call TRBJ2-5, with D perhaps matching TRBD1 (6 bases). Germline CDR1 reads SGHRS; CDR2 reads YFSETQ. The CDR3 has 13 residues. Between the trimmed V and J ends, which lost 3 bases and 3 bases, there was a span of 9 bases. CDR3 residues: CASSSRTEETQYF. The CDR3 bases are TGCGCCAGCAGCTCCCGGACAGAAGAGACCCAGTACTTC.